Each of the 18 T cell receptor beta chains below was sequenced from the same sample in a study of blood T cell repertoires in COVID-19 (dated by TCRdb to about 2020). The method behind the library was the immunoSEQ multiplex PCR assay. Sourced from immuneACCESS, this table was stored by TCRdb with only in-frame sequences that have V and J called. A share of the clones is absent; for the studies checked, an unresolved V gene accounts for under half, and the remainder has no known explanation. Here the sample has hundreds of thousands of clones; 80% to 90% occur a single time. The top ten hold 10% of the sample. Sequenced material: PBMCs or T cells enriched from blood (not recorded which). All receptors come from a woman between 45 and 60 years old who had recovered from COVID-19.

The chain has TRBV5-6 and TRBJ2-2; 8 bases line up with TRBD2. Trimming at V came to 3 bases and at J to 3 bases, leaving 13 bases not matched to a gene. The germline V gene has CDR1 SGHDT and CDR2 YYEEEE. The CDR3 is 18 amino acids. The CDR3 DNA reads TGTGCCAGCAGCTCTAGCGGTAGCGGGGATAGATACACCGGGGAGCTGTTTTTT. Its translation is CASSSSGSGDRYTGELFF.

The chain recombines TRBV19 with TRBJ1-5; 8 nucleotides line up with TRBD1. The CDR3 totals 15 residues. Germline trimming cut 6 bases from V and 3 bases from J; bases unmatched to any gene: 7. Germline V gene data show CDR1 as LNHDA and CDR2 as SQIVND (reference sequence). CDR3 sequence: CASRTGTGINQPQHF. The CDR3, as DNA: TGTGCCAGTAGGACCGGGACAGGTATCAATCAGCCCCAGCATTTT.

The table lists this clone with many counts. The chain employs TRBV4-2 and TRBJ1-3; D uncertain. The CDR3 is 16 amino acids. Deletions cut 1 base from V and 1 base from J, with 11 bases between. CDR1 and CDR2 (germline): LGHNA, YNFKEQ. The CDR3 region has the DNA TGTGCCAGCAGCCAAGTTGCCGACGGGTCTGGAAACACCATATATTTT. Amino acid sequence: CASSQVADGSGNTIYF.

J is TRBJ2-1 and V is TRBV7-8, with 10 bases lining up with TRBD1. Germline trimming cut 5 bases from V and 6 bases from J; bases unmatched to any gene: 7. Germline CDR1 SGHVS, CDR2 FQNEAQ. This CDR3 contains 15 residues. CDR3 residues: CASSKRQGASNEQFF. CDR3 coding DNA: TGTGCCAGCAGCAAAAGACAGGGGGCGAGCAATGAGCAGTTCTTC.

The chain carries TRBV3-1 (or the pseudogene TRBV3-2) and TRBJ2-7; 7 nucleotides agree with TRBD1. The J segment lost 1 base and the V segment lost 4 bases, leaving 7 bases of the junction unmatched. The CDR3 consists of 15 residues. Germline V gives CDR1 LGHDT, CDR2 YNNKEL (reference sequence). CDR3 residues: CASSPRDSLSYEQYF. DNA for the CDR3: TGTGCCAGCAGCCCCCGGGACAGCCTATCCTACGAGCAGTACTTC.

This clone appeared once. This chain joins TRBV2 and TRBJ2-1; D might be TRBD2 (6 bases). V was shortened by 8 bases and J by 8 bases, with 13 bases between the two germline ends. There are 12 residues in the CDR3. The germline gives CDR1 SNHLY, CDR2 FYNNEI. This chain's CDR3 is CASFEGGYEQFF. The CDR3 coding sequence is TGTGCCAGCTTTGAGGGAGGCTATGAGCAGTTCTTC.

V usage is TRBV11-2 and J usage is TRBJ1-6; TRBD1 aligns across 7 bases. V shed 5 bases, J shed 10 bases, and the junction held 5 bases outside the gene matches. CDR1 and CDR2 from the germline V gene are SGHAT and FQNNGV. The CDR3 is 13 residues long. The CDR3 protein is CASSPDRDSPLHF. The CDR3 bases are TGTGCCAGCAGCCCAGACAGGGACTCACCCCTCCACTTT.

This chain links TRBV7-3 with TRBJ2-3; unclear D gene. The CDR3 consists of 13 residues. Germline loops: CDR1 SGHTA, CDR2 FQGTGA. Deletions cut 0 bases from V and 4 bases from J, with 5 bases between. The CDR3 loop reads CASSLTLPDTQYF. The CDR3 DNA follows: TGTGCCAGCAGCTTAACTCTTCCAGATACGCAGTATTTT.

This sequence joins TRBV6-5 and TRBJ1-1, with TRBD1 matching over 9 bases. V lost 5 bases and J lost 11; bases outside the gene matches: 12. This CDR3 comprises 14 residues. Germline-derived CDR1 and CDR2 are MNHEY and SVGAGI. Here the CDR3 reads CASSPLTGGGWAFF. The CDR3 nucleotides read TGTGCCAGCAGTCCACTCACAGGGGGCGGATGGGCTTTCTTT.

The chain uses TRBV6-5 and TRBJ2-7; D possibly corresponds to TRBD1 (5 bases). CDR1 and CDR2 from the germline V gene are MNHEY and SVGAGI. The V gene lost 1 base and the J gene lost 6 bases, with 13 bases spanning the gap. The CDR3 has 14 residues. The chain's CDR3 is CASSYFTTGGEQYF. The CDR3 DNA reads as TGTGCCAGCAGTTACTTTACAACAGGCGGCGAGCAGTACTTC.

This chain links TRBV4-1 with TRBJ2-1, with 10 nucleotides matching TRBD2. With 0 bases clipped from V and 5 bases from J, the junction kept 4 bases outside the gene matches. Germline CDR1 MGHRA, CDR2 YSYEKL. The length of the CDR3 is 16 residues. The CDR3 DNA sequence: TGCGCCAGCAGCCAAGACTGGACTAGCGGCAACAATGAGCAGTTCTTC. It translates to CASSQDWTSGNNEQFF.

V and J are TRBV6-5 and TRBJ1-5, with D possibly being TRBD1 (5 bases). V lost 7 bases and J 11 bases, leaving 15 bases between the germline ends. The germline V gene encodes CDR1 MNHEY and CDR2 SVGAGI. This CDR3 region has 12 residues. In DNA form, the CDR3 reads TGTGCCAGCAAAACCGACAGACGAGCCCAGCATTTT. This encodes CASKTDRRAQHF.

The chain is built from TRBV3-1 (or the pseudogene TRBV3-2) and TRBJ2-5; D not resolved. This CDR3 is 12 amino acids long. Per germline, CDR1 LGHDT and CDR2 YNNKEL (reference sequence). The V end lost 4 bases, the J end lost 4 bases, and 7 bases lay between the germline ends. CDR3 sequence: CASSPSLETQYF. CDR3 nucleotide sequence: TGTGCCAGCAGCCCCTCCTTAGAGACCCAGTACTTC.

A few counts support this clone. The chain employs TRBV28 and TRBJ1-1, with D unclear. This CDR3 comprises 15 residues. Germline V gives CDR1 MDHEN, CDR2 SYDVKM. The V end was cut by 5 bases, the J end by 1 base, with 14 bases between. CDR3 nucleotides: TGTGCCAGCAGTCGCATTGGAGTGGCGAACACTGAAGCTTTCTTT. It translates to CASSRIGVANTEAFF.

The chain is built from TRBV19 and TRBJ1-2; perhaps TRBD1 as D (5 bases). In germline, CDR1 is LNHDA, CDR2 SQIVND (reference sequence). The CDR3 is 13 residues long. With 1 base removed from V and 7 bases from J, the gap between germline ends came to 10 bases. The CDR3 sequence is CASSIGEGAGYTF. CDR3 nucleotides: TGTGCCAGTAGTATAGGAGAAGGGGCTGGCTACACCTTC.

The rearrangement joins TRBV5-1 to TRBJ1-1, with unresolved D. The V end was cut by 2 bases, the J end by 0 bases, with 5 bases between. Germline lookup yields CDR1 SGHRS and CDR2 YFSETQ. CDR3 length equals 13 residues. Here the CDR3 DNA reads TGCGCCAGCAGCTTCGACATGAACACTGAAGCTTTCTTT. Translated, it gives CASSFDMNTEAFF.

The chain joins TRBV5-1 to TRBJ1-4, with a possible D match to TRBD1 (5 bases). This CDR3 is built from 15 residues. V lost 0 bases, J lost 4 bases, and 10 bases lay in between. Germline CDR1 is SGHRS and CDR2 is YFSETQ. The chain's CDR3 is CASSLAGEYNEKLFF. CDR3 DNA sequence: TGCGCCAGCAGCTTGGCGGGGGAATATAATGAAAAACTGTTTTTT.

The V gene is TRBV6-5, the J gene TRBJ1-1; tentative D call: TRBD1 (6 bases). CDR1 and CDR2 from the germline V gene are MNHEY and SVGAGI. The germline V and J ends were trimmed by 7 bases and 5 bases, with 17 bases remaining between them. The CDR3 is made up of 14 amino acids. CDR3 region: CASIGGARWTEAFF. The CDR3 region has the DNA TGTGCCAGCATTGGGGGGGCCCGTTGGACTGAAGCTTTCTTT.